Sequencing of this TCR beta chain was carried out in a study of blood T cell repertoires in COVID-19 (dated by TCRdb to 2019 to 2021). In the study overall: Samples covering the acute and convalescent phases of COVID-19 were provided by collaborators in the United States, Italy and Spain. The material from the prospective study consisted of cDNA or gDNA derived from T cells, B-cell-depleted T cells, or PBMCs. Subjects who had been exposed to COVID-19, were actively infected with it, or had recovered from it provided the deeply sampled blood TCRbeta repertoires that made up the dataset. The repertoires were released in a freely available public database meant as a resource for research on the immune response to SARS-CoV-2. Samples were obtained from the ongoing ImmuneRACE study (first 160 participants) and from approximately 1,200 subjects provided by 6 global collaborators. A de-identified subject ID, COVID-19 status, age in years and sex were almost always included in the sample metadata. HLA class I and class II types, where available, came from metadata supplied by the sample provider rather than from assay-based typing. Results and caveats for the whole study, not just this receptor: How much clinical and demographic metadata was included differed by source and by participant, and the metadata was provided uncurated.

The immunoSEQ Assay, a bias-controlled multiplex PCR, was used to amplify TCRbeta CDR3 regions from genomic DNA. In the source study's methods: Within the assay, amplification of reference gene primers was used to estimate how many nucleated cells each sample contained. To quantify the absolute abundance of each unique TCRbeta CDR3 rearrangement, sequence reads were collapsed and filtered. Productive Simpson clonality was computed per sample as the square root of Simpson's diversity index over productive rearrangements. The immuneACCESS repertoire file appears here via TCRdb, limited to in-frame rearrangements. These files lack a portion of the clones; in checked studies, under half of the deficit traces to unresolved V genes, and the cause of the others is not known. The DNA was the basis for D and trimming; V, J and clone size are from that table. This sample lists about 40,000 clones; about 85% were detected once. Roughly 13% of the sample belongs to the ten largest clones.

Each collaborating institution followed its own protocols to collect whole blood in K2EDTA tubes. Collaborator samples were shipped for TCRbeta analysis as frozen whole blood, isolated PBMCs, or DNA extracted from either sample type. The CDR3, from cysteine to phenylalanine, totals 15 residues. Only CDR3 DNA is held: 45 bases, read in frame from base 1. Sequences LNHDA (CDR1) and SQIVND (CDR2) are obtained from the germline V gene (reference sequence). V gives up 7 bases and J gives up 0 bases, and the segment between their germline ends measures 13 bases. A remark on this clone: Which antigen it targets is not known. Base qualities are missing; no much larger clone stands one base away.

The rearranged chain carries TRBV19 and TRBJ1-5, with TRBD1 as a weak D call on 5 bases. The sequenced material came from peripheral blood. This clonotype was obtained from a human donor in a cohort sampled during active COVID-19. The CDR3 reads CASKDTYYSNQPQHF. The nucleotides read TGTGCCAGTAAGGACACGTATTATAGCAATCAGCCCCAGCATTTT. Reference TRBV19 and TRBJ1-5 proteins supply the regions before and after the CDR3; the full variable domain is: DGGITQSPKYLFRKEGQNVTLSCEQNLNHDAMYWYRQDPGQGLRLIYYSQIVNDFQKGDIAEGYSVSREKKESFPLTVTSAQKNPTAFYLCASKDTYYSNQPQHFGDGTRLSIL.